Below, one T cell receptor (beta chain) is given with its context. Antigen specificity is unknown. This sample is drawn from a study of T cells in Graves' hyperthyroidism and ophthalmopathy. Study results and caveats: A model of 13 V-J pairs discriminated ophthalmopathy from stable hyperthyroidism. Blood also held most thyroid clonotypes expanded beyond 0.001.

PBMCs came from less than 11 ml fresh peripheral blood. The CDR3 has 13 residues. The germline V gene encodes CDR1 MNHNS and CDR2 SASEGT. The V and J ends lost 8 bases and 2 bases respectively, with 13 bases between them. TCR beta CDR3 region amplification was performed from RNA transcripts. During a first-round RT-PCR of the TCR CDR3, the HTBI primer set was used. TCRdb re-called the multiplex PCR reads through MiXCR, storing one row per CDR3 protein. The sample yields hundreds of thousands of distinct CDR3 sequences, approximately 25% seen once. The clonotype comes from a woman between 40 and 55 years old with Graves' ophthalmopathy. The sequencing sample was made of blood. This sequence joins TRBV6-1 and TRBJ2-7, with D possibly TRBD2 on 6 matching bases. CDR3 DNA sequence: TGTGCCAGCGCGGGACTCCTTACCTACGAGCAGTACTTC. Protein sequence: CASAGLLTYEQYF.